This TCR beta chain was identified in a study of siplizumab effects on memory and regulatory T cells. Study-wide findings and caveats: Sequences below about 10^-5 frequency were poorly captured. As a result, only a minor fraction of alloreactive clones mapped to unstimulated subsets. Naive or memory phenotype was unassignable for roughly 80-96% of proliferating CD4+ or CD8+ clones. Treatment with siplizumab left mappable alloreactive CD4+ clones averaging approximately 69% Treg-derived, compared with 25% to 30% in controls.

Every sample had roughly 9.1 x 10^4 of its TCR templates assayed. Sequenced by immunoSEQ multiplex PCR; TCRdb stores in-frame clones only, minus some. In the table there are tens of thousands of clones, about 90% of which are singletons. For this clone: The antigen is unknown.

Germline V gives CDR1 LGHNT, CDR2 FRNRAP. The CDR3 totals 14 residues. V shed 1 base and J 6 bases; nucleotides not matched to a gene: 1. The genes are TRBV12-5 and TRBJ2-1; TRBD1 matches 9 bases. The TCR comes from a human donor in good health. Sequencing was carried out using CD8+ T cells sorted from blood. CDR3 in amino acids: CASGLGQGVNEQFF. In DNA, the CDR3 is TGTGCTAGTGGTTTGGGACAGGGGGTCAATGAGCAGTTCTTC.